The 4 T cell receptor beta chains given below trace back to one sample, sequenced in a study of cytomegalovirus exposure and HLA in healthy donors. Vbeta (60) and Jbeta (13) primers were used in the PCR. Only in-frame clones appear in the TCRdb table, and some are missing; sequencing was by immunoSEQ multiplex PCR. The sample has about 140,000 clones; 70% to 80% are singletons. The sample taken for sequencing was PBMCs. The source of these receptors is a male donor in good health and CMV-seronegative.

The chain carries TRBV2 and TRBJ2-5; possibly TRBD1 for D (6 bases). CDR1 and CDR2 (germline): SNHLY, FYNNEI. The ends were cut back, 3 bases at V and 0 bases at J, with 20 bases in the middle. This CDR3 has 18 amino acids. The CDR3 DNA follows: TGTGCCAGCAGTGACAGGGGTACCCCGGTGGAGTACCAAGAGACCCAGTACTTC. Protein sequence: CASSDRGTPVEYQETQYF.

The CDR3 coding sequence is TGTGCCAGCAGTTTATCGGGACACCCACCGGCGGGCTACACCTTC. This gives the protein CASSLSGHPPAGYTF. The rearrangement joins TRBV27 to TRBJ1-2; D is perhaps TRBD1 (6 bases). The germline V and J ends were trimmed by 0 bases and 8 bases, with 16 bases remaining between them. The V gene's germline CDR1 is MNHEY and CDR2 SMNVEV (reference sequence). The CDR3 loop spans 15 amino acids.

This chain links TRBV27 with TRBJ1-2, with unresolved D. Trimming took off 0 bases at V and 3 bases at J, with 8 bases between the two ends. CDR3 length: 14 residues. Germline V gene lookup returns CDR1 MNHEY and CDR2 SMNVEV (reference sequence). The CDR3 DNA sequence: TGTGCCAGCAGTTTATCTGCGGGCGACTATGGCTACACCTTC. Translating it yields CASSLSAGDYGYTF.

CDR3 nucleotides: TGTGCCAGCAGCCGCGGGACAGGGAGGGTGGACACTGAAGCTTTCTTT. Protein product: CASSRGTGRVDTEAFF. The chain joins TRBV12-1 to TRBJ1-1; TRBD1, the table's D call, lacks a check against the DNA. TRBV12-1 is described as a pseudogene. The CDR3 has 16 residues.